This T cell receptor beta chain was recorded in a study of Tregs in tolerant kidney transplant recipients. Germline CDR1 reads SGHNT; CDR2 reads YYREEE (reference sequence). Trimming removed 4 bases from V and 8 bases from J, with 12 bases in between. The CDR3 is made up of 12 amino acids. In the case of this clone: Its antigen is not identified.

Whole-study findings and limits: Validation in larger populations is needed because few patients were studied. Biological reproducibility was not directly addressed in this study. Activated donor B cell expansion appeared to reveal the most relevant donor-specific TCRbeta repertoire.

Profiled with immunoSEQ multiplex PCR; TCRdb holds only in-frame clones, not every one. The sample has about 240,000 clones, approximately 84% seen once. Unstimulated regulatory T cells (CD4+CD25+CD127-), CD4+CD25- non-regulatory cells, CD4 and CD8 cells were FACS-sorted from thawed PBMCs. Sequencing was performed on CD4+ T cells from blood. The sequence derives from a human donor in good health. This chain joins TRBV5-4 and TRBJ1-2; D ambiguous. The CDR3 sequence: CASSPRTGGYTF. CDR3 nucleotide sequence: TGTGCCAGCAGCCCGAGGACGGGGGGCTACACCTTC.